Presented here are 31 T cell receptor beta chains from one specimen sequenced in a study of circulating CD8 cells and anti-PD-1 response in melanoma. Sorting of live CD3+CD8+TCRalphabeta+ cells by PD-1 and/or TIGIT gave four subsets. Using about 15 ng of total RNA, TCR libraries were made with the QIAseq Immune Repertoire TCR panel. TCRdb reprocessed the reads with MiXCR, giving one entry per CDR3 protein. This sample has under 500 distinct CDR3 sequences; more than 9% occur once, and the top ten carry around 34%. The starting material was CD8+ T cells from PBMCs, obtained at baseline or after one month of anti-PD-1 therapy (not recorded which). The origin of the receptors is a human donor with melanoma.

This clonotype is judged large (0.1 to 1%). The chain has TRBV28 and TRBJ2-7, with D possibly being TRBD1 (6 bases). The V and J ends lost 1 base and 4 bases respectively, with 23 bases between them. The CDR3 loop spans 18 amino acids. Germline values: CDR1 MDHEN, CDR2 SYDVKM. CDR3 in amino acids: CASSLSLLSTGSEYEQYF. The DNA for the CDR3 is TGTGCCAGCAGTTTATCCCTCCTCTCGACAGGTTCGGAGTACGAGCAGTACTTC.

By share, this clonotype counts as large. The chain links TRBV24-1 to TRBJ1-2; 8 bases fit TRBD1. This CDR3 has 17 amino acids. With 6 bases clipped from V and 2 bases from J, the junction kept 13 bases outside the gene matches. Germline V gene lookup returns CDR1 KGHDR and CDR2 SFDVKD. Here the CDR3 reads CATSKGQGFGGNYGYTF. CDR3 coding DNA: TGTGCCACCAGTAAAGGACAGGGTTTTGGGGGAAACTATGGCTACACCTTC.

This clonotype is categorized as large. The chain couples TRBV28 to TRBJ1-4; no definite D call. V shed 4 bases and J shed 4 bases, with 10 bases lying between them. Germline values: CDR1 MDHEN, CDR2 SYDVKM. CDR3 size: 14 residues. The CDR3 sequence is CASSSTKYNEKLFF. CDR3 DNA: TGTGCCAGCAGTTCCACCAAGTATAATGAAAAACTGTTTTTT.

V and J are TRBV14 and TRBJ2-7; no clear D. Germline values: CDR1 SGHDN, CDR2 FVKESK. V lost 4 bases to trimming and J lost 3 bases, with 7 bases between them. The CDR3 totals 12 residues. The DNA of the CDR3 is TGTGCCAGCAGCCCGGCGAACTACGAGCAGTACTTC. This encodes CASSPANYEQYF.

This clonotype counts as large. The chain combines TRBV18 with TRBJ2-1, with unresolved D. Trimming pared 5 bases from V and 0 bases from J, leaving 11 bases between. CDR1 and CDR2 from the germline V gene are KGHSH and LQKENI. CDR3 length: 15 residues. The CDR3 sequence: CASSKAGYSYNEQFF. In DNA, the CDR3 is TGTGCCAGCTCAAAAGCAGGATACTCCTACAATGAGCAGTTCTTC.

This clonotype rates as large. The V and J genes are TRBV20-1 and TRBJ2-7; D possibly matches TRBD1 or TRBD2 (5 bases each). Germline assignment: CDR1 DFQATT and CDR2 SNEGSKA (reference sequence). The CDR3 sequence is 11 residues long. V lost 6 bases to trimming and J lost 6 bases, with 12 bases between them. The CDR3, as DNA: TGCAGTGCCAAACGGGGCCTCGAGCAGTACTTC. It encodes CSAKRGLEQYF.

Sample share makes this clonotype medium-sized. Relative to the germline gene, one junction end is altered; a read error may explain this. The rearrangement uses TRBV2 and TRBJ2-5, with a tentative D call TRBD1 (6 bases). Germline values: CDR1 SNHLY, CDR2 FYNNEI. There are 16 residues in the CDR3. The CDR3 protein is CAGSEFLITGLETQYF. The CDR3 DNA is TGTGCCGGCAGTGAATTTCTAATCACAGGGCTGGAGACCCAGTACTTC.

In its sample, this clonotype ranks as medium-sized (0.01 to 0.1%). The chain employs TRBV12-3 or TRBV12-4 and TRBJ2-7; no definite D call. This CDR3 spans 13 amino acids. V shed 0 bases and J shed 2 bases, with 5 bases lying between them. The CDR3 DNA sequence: TGTGCCAGCAGTTTAGCGGCACCCTACGAGCAGTACTTC. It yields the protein CASSLAAPYEQYF.

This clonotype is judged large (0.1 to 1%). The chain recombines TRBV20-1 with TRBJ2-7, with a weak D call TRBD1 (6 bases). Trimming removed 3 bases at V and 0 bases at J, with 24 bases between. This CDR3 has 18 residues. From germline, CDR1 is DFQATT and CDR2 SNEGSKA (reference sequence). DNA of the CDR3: TGCAGTGCTAGGGGGCTGTTTGGCCAAGGGGGAAGCTCCTACGAGCAGTACTTC. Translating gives CSARGLFGQGGSSYEQYF.

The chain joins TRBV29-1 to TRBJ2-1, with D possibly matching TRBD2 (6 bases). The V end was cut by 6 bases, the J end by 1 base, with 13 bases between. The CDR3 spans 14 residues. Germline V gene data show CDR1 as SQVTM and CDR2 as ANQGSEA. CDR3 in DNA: TGCAGCGTCGTCGGGGGTGCGTCCTACAATGAGCAGTTCTTC. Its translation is CSVVGGASYNEQFF.

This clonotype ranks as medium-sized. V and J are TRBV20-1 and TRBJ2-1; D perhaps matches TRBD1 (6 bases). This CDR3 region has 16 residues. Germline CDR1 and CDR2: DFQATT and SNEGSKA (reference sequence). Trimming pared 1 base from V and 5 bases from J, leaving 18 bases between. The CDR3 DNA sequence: TGCAGTGCTAGAGTTCTGACCGGGACACTCGACAATGAGCAGTTCTTC. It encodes CSARVLTGTLDNEQFF.

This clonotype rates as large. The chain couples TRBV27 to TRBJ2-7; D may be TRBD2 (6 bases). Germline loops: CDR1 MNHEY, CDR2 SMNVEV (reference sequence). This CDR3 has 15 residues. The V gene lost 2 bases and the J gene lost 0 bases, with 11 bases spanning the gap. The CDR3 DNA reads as TGTGCCAGCAGTTTAGTCCCGGGACTCTCCTACGAGCAGTACTTC. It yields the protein CASSLVPGLSYEQYF.

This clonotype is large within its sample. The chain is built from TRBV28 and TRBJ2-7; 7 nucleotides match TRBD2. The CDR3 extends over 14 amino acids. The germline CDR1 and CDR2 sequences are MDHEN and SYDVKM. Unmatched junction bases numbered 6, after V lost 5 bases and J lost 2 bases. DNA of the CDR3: TGTGCCAGCAGTCGAAGGACTAGTCCCTACGAGCAGTACTTC. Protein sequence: CASSRRTSPYEQYF.

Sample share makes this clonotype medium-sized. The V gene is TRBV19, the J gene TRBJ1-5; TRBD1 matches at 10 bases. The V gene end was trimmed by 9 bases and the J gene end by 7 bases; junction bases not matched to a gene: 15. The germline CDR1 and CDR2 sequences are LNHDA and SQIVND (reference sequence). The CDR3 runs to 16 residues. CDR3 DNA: TGTGCCAGCGACTACTGGGGGACAGGGGCAGGGCAGCCCCAGCATTTT. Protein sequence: CASDYWGTGAGQPQHF.

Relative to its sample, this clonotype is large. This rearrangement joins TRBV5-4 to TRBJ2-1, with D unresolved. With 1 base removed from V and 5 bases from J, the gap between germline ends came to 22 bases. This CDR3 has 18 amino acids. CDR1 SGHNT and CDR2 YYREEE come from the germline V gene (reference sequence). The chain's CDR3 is CASSLTFPGLGVDNEQFF. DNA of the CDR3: TGTGCCAGCAGCTTGACCTTCCCTGGTCTGGGTGTTGACAATGAGCAGTTCTTC. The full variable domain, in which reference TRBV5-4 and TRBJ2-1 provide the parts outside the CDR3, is ETGVTQSPTHLIKTRGQQVTLRCSSQSGHNTVSWYQQALGQGPQFIFQYYREEENGRGNFPPRFSGLQFPNYSSELNVNALELDDSALYLCASSLTFPGLGVDNEQFFGPGTRLTVL.

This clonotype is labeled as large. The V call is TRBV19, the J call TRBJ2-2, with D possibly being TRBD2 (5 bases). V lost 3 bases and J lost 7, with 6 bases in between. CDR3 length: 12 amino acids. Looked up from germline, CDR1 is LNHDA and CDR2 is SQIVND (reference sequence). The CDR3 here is CASSMRVGELFF. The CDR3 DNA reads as TGTGCCAGTAGTATGAGGGTCGGGGAGCTGTTTTTT.

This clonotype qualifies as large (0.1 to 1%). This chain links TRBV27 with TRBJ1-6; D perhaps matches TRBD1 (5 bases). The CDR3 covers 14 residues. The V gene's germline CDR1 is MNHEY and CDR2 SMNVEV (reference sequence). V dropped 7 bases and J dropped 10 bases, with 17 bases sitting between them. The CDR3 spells CASTVAGPDSPLHF. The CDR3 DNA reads TGTGCCAGCACCGTGGCGGGGCCAGACTCACCCCTCCACTTT.

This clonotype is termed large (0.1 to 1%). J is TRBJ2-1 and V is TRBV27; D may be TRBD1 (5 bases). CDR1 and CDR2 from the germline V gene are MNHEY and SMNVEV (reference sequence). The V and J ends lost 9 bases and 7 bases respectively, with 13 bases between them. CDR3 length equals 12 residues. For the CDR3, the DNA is TGTGCCAGTACCACTTCAGGGAATGAGCAGTTCTTC. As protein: CASTTSGNEQFF.

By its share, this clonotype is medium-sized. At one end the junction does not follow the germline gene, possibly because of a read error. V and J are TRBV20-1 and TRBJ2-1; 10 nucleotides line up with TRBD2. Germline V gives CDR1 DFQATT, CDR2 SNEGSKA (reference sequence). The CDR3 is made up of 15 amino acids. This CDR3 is CSARSLAGKPGEQLF. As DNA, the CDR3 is TGCAGTGCTCGATCACTAGCGGGGAAGCCCGGTGAGCAGCTCTTC.

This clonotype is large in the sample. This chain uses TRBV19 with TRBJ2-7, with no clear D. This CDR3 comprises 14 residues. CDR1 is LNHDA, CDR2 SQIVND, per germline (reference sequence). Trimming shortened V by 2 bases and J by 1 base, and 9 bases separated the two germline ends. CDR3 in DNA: TGTGCCAGTAGTATACGGACCGGATCCTACGAGCAGTACTTC. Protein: CASSIRTGSYEQYF. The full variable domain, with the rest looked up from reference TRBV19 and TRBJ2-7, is DGGITQSPKYLFRKEGQNVTLSCEQNLNHDAMYWYRQDPGQGLRLIYYSQIVNDFQKGDIAEGYSVSREKKESFPLTVTSAQKNPTAFYLCASSIRTGSYEQYFGPGTRLTVT.

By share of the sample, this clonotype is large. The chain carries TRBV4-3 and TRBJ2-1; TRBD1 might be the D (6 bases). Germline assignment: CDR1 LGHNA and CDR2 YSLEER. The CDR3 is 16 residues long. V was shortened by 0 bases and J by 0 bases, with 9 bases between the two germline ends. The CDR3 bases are TGCGCCAGCAGCCAAGATAGAGGGGGCTCCTACAATGAGCAGTTCTTC. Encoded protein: CASSQDRGGSYNEQFF.

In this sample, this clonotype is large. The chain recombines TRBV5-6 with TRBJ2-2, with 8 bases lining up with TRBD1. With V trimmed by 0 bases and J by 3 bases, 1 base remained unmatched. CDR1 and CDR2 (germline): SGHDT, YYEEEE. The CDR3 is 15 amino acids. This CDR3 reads CASSLVQGDTGELFF. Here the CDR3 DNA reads TGTGCCAGCAGCTTGGTACAGGGGGACACCGGGGAGCTGTTTTTT.

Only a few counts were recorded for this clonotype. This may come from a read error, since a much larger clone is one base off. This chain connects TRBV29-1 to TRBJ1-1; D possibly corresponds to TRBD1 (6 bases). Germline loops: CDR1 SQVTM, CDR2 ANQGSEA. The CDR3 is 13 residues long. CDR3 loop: CSVFRGAQGEASF. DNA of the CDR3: TGCAGCGTTTTTCGGGGGGCGCAGGGTGAAGCTTCCTTT.

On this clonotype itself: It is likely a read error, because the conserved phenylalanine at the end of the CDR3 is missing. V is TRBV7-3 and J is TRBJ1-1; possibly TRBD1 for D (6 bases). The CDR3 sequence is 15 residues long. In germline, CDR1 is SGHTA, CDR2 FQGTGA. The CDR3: CASSPGPGAATEAFS. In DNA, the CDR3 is TGCGCCAGCAGCCCGGGGCCGGGGGCGGCCACTGAAGCTTTCTCT.

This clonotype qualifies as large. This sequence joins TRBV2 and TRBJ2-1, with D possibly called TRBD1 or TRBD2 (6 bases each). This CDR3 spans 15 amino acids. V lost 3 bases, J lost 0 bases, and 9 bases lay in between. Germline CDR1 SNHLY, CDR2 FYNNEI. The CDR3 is CASSDPGASYNEQFF. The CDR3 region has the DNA TGTGCCAGCAGTGATCCGGGGGCCTCCTACAATGAGCAGTTCTTC. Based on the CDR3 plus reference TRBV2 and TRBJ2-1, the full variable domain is EPEVTQTPSHQVTQMGQEVILRCVPISNHLYFYWYRQILGQKVEFLVSFYNNEISEKSEIFDDQFSVERPDGSNFTLKIRSTKLEDSAMYFCASSDPGASYNEQFFGPGTRLTVL.

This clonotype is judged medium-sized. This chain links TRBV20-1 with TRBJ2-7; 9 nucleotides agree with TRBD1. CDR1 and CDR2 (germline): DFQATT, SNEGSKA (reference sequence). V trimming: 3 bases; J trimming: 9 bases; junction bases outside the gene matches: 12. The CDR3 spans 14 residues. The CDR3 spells CSASTGTGNQVQYF. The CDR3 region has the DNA TGCAGTGCTAGTACCGGGACAGGGAATCAGGTGCAGTACTTC.

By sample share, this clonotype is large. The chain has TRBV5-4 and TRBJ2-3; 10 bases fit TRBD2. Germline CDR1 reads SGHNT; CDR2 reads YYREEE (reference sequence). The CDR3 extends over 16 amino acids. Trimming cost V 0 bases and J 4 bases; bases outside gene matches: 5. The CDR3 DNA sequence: TGTGCCAGCAGCTTGGTAGAGCGGGGGGGCCCAGATACGCAGTATTTT. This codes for CASSLVERGGPDTQYF.

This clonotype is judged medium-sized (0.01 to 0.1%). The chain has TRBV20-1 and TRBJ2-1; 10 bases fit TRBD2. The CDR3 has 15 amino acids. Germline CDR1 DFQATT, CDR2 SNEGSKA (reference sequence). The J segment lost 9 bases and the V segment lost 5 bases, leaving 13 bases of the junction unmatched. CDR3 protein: CSARSLAGKPGEQFF. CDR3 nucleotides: TGCAGTGCTCGATCACTAGCGGGGAAGCCCGGTGAGCAGTTCTTC.

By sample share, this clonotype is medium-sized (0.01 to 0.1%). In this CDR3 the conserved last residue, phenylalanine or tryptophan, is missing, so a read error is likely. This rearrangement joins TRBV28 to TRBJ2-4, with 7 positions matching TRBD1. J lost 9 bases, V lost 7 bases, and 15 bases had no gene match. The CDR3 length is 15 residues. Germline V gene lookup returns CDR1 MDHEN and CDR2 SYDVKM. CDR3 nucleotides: TGTGCCAGCACGAGTCCGGTGACAGGGTGGGGCATTCAGTACCTC. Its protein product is CASTSPVTGWGIQYL.

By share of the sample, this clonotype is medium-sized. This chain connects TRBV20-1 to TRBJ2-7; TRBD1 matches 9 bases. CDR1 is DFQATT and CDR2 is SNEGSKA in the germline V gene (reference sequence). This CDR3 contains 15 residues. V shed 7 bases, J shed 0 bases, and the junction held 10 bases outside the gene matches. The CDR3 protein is CSGRGTGKSSYEQYF. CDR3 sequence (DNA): TGCAGTGGTCGTGGGACAGGGAAGAGCTCCTACGAGCAGTACTTC.

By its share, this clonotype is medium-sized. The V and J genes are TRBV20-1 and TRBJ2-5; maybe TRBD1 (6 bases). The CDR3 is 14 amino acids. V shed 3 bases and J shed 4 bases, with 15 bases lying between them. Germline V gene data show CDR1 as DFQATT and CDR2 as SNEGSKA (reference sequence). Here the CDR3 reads CSASGGSAGETQYF. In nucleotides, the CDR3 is TGCAGTGCTAGTGGGGGCTCCGCGGGAGAGACCCAGTACTTC.